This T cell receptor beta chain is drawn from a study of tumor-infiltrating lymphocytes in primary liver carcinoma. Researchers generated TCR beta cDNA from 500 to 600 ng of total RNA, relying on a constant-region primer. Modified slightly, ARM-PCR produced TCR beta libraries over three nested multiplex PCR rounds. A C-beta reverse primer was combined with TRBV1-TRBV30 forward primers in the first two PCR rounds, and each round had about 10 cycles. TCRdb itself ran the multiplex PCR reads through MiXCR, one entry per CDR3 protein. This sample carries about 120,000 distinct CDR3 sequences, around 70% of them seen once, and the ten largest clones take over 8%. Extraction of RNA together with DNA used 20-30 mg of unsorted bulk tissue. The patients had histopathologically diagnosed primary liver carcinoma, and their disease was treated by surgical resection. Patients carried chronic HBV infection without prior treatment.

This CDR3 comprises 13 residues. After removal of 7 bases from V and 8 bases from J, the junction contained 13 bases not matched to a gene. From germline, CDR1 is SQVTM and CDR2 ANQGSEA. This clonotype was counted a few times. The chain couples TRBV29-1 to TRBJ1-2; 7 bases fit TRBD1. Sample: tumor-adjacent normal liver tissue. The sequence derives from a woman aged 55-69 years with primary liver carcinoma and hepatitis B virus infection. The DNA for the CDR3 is TGCAGCGCCGTTTGGGACAGCACAGACGGCTACACCTTC. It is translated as CSAVWDSTDGYTF.